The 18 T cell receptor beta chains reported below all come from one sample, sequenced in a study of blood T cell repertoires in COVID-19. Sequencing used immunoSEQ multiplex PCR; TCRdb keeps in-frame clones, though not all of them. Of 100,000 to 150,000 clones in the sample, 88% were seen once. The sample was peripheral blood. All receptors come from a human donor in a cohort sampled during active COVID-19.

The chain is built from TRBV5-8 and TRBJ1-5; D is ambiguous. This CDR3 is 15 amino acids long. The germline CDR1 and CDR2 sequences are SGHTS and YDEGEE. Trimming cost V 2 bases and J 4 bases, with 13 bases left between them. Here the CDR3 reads CASSLRSGANQPQHF. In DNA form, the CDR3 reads TGTGCCAGCAGCTTAAGGTCGGGAGCTAATCAGCCCCAGCATTTT.

The CDR3 loop is CASTEAGSVDTQYF. The CDR3 coding sequence is TGCGCCAGTACTGAAGCGGGGTCTGTCGATACGCAGTATTTT. The chain uses TRBV5-1 and TRBJ2-3; 7 nucleotides line up with TRBD2. Germline trimming cut 8 bases from V and 6 bases from J; bases unmatched to any gene: 12. CDR1 and CDR2 from the germline V gene are SGHRS and YFSETQ. The CDR3 is 14 amino acids.

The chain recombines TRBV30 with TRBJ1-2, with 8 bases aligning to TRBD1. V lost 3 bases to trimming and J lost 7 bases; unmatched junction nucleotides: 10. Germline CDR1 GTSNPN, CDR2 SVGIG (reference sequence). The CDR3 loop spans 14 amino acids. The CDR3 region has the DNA TGTGCCTGGAGCCCATCGACAGGGGTTGGTGGCTACACCTTC. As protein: CAWSPSTGVGGYTF.

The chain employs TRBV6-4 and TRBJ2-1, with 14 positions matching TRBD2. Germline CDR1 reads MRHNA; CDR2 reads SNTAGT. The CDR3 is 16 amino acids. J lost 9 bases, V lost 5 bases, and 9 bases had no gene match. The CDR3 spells CASSNPGTSGRSEQFF. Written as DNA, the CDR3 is TGTGCCAGCAGTAATCCCGGGACTAGCGGGAGAAGTGAGCAGTTCTTC.

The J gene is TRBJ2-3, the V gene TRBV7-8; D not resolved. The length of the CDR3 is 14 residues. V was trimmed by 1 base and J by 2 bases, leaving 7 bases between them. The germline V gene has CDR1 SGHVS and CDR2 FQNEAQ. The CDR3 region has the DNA TGTGCCAGCAGCTTAGGGCGGTACACAGATACGCAGTATTTT. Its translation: CASSLGRYTDTQYF.

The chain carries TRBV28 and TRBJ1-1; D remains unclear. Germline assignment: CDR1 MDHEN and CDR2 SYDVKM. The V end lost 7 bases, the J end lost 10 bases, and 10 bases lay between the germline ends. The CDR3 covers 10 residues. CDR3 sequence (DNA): TGTGCCAGCAAGCTGGGCGTAGCTTTCTTT. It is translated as CASKLGVAFF.

CDR3 amino acids: CASSFVAGADTEAFF. Here the CDR3 DNA reads TGCGCCAGCAGCTTTGTTGCCGGCGCGGACACTGAAGCTTTCTTT. The V call is TRBV5-1, the J call TRBJ1-1, with unresolved D. Germline V CDR1 and CDR2: SGHRS, YFSETQ. V shed 2 bases and J shed 3 bases, with 14 bases lying between them. This CDR3 has 15 residues.

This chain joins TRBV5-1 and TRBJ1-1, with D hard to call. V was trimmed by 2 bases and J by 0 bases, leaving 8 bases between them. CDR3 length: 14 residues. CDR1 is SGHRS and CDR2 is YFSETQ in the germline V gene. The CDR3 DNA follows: TGCGCCAGCAGCTTATCGGGGATGAACACTGAAGCTTTCTTT. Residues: CASSLSGMNTEAFF. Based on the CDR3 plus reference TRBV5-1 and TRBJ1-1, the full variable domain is KAGVTQTPRYLIKTRGQQVTLSCSPISGHRSVSWYQQTPGQGLQFLFEYFSETQRNKGNFPGRFSGRQFSNSRSEMNVSTLELGDSALYLCASSLSGMNTEAFFGQGTRLTVV.

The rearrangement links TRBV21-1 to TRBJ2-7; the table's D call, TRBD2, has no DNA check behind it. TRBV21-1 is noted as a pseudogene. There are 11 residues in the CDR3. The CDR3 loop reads CASSSGYEQYF. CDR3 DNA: TGTGCCAGCAGCTCGGGCTACGAGCAGTACTTC.

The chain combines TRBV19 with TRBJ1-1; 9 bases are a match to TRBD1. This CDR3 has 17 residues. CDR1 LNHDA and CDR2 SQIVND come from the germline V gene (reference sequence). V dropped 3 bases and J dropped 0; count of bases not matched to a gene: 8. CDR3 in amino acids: CASSIMDRGVLNTEAFF. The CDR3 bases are TGTGCCAGTAGTATCATGGACAGGGGAGTTTTGAACACTGAAGCTTTCTTT. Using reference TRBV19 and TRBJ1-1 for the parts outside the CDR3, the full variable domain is DGGITQSPKYLFRKEGQNVTLSCEQNLNHDAMYWYRQDPGQGLRLIYYSQIVNDFQKGDIAEGYSVSREKKESFPLTVTSAQKNPTAFYLCASSIMDRGVLNTEAFFGQGTRLTVV.

The CDR3 region has the DNA TGTGCCAGCAGTCGACCCGGGGGTTGGGACATTCAGTACTTC. It yields the protein CASSRPGGWDIQYF. V usage is TRBV28 and J usage is TRBJ2-4; weak D call: TRBD2 (6 bases). The CDR3 sequence is 14 residues long. Trimming shortened V by 5 bases and J by 8 bases, and 16 bases separated the two germline ends. Germline CDR1 and CDR2: MDHEN and SYDVKM.

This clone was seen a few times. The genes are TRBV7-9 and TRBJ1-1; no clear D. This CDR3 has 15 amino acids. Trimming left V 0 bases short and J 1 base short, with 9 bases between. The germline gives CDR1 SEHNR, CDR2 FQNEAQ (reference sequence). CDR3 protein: CASSLAIAANTEAFF. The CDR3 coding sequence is TGTGCCAGCAGCTTAGCCATTGCGGCGAACACTGAAGCTTTCTTT.

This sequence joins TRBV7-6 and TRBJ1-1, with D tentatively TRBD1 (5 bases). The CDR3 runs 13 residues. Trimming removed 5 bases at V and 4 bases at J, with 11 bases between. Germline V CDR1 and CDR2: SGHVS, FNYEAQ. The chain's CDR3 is CASSLQGGTEAFF. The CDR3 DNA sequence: TGTGCCAGCAGCCTTCAGGGTGGCACTGAAGCTTTCTTT.

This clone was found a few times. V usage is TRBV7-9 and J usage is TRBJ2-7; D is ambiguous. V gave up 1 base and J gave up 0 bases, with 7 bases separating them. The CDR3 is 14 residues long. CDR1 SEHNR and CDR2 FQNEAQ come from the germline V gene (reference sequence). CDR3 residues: CASSLVSSSYEQYF. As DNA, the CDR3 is TGTGCCAGCAGCTTAGTCTCCAGCTCCTACGAGCAGTACTTC.

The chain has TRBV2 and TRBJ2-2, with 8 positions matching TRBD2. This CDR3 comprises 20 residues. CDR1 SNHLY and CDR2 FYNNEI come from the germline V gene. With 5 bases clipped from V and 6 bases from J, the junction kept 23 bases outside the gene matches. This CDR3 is CASSILTGTSNVGFSGELFF. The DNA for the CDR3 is TGTGCCAGCAGTATTTTAACCGGGACTAGTAACGTGGGGTTTTCCGGGGAGCTGTTTTTT.

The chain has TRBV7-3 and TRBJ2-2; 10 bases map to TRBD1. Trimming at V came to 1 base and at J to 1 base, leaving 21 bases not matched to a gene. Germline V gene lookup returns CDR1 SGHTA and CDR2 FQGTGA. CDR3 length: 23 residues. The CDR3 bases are TGTGCCAGCAGCTTAAACTTCATTATTCAGGGACAGGGGAATTCCCTGAACACCGGGGAGCTGTTTTTT. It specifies CASSLNFIIQGQGNSLNTGELFF.

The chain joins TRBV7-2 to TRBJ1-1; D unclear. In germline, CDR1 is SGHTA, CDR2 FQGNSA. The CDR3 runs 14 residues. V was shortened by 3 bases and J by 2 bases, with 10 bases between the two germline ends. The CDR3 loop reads CASSFGSANTEAFF. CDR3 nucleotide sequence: TGTGCCAGCAGCTTCGGGTCAGCCAACACTGAAGCTTTCTTT.

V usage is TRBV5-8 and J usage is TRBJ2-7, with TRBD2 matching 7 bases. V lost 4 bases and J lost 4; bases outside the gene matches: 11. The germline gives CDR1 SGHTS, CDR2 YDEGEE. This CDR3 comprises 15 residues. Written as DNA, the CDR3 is TGTGCCAGCAGCCCCCCCGGGGGAGGGGTGTACGAGCAGTACTTC. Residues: CASSPPGGGVYEQYF. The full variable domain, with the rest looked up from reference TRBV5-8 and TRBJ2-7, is EAGVTQSPTHLIKTRGQQATLRCSPISGHTSVYWYQQALGLGLQFLLWYDEGEERNRGNFPPRFSGRQFPNYSSELNVNALELEDSALYLCASSPPGGGVYEQYFGPGTRLTVT.